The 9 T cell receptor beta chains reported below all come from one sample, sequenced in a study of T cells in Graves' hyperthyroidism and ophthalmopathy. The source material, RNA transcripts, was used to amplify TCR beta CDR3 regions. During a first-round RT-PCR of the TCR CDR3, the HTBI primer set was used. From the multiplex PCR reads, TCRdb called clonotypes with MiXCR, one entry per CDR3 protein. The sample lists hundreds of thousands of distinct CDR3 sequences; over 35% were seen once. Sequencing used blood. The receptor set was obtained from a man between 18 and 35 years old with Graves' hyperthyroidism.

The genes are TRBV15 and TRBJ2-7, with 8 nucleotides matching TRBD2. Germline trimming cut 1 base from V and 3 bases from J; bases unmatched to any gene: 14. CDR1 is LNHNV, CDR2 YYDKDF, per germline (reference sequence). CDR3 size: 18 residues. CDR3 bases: TGTGCCACCAGCAGAGCGCTCGGGAGGGGGGGCGACTTCTACGAGCAGTACTTC. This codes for CATSRALGRGGDFYEQYF.

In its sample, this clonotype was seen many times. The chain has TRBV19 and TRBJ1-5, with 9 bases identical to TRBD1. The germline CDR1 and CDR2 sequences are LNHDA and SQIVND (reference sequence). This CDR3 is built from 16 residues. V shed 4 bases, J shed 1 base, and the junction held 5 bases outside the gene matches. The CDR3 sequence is CASSTFGTGSNQPQHF. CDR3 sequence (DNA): TGTGCCAGTAGTACCTTCGGGACAGGGAGCAATCAGCCCCAGCATTTT.

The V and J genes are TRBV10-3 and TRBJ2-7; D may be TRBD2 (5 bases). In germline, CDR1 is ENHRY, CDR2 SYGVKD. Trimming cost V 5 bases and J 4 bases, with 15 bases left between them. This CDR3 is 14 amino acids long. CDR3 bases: TGTGCCATCAGTCCTGAACTAGGGCCTTACGAGCAGTACTTC. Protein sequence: CAISPELGPYEQYF.

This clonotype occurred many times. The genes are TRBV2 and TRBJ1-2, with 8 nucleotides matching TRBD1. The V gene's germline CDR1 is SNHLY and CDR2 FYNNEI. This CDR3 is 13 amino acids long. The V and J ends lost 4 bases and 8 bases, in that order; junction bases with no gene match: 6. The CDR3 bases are TGTGCCAGCAGTGTTCAGGGGGCGCGCGGCTACACCTTC. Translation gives CASSVQGARGYTF.

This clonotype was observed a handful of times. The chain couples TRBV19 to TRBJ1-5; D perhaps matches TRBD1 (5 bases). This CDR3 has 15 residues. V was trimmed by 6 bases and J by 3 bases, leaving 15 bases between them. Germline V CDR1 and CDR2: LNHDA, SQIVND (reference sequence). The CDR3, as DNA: TGTGCCAGTAGCCCCCTCGGGGGATACAATCAGCCCCAGCATTTT. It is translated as CASSPLGGYNQPQHF.

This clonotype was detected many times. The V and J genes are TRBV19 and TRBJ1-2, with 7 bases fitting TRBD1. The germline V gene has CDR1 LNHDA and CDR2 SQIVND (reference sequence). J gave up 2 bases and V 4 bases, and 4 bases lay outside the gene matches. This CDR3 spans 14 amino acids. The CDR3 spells CASSTLTGNYGYTF. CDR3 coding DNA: TGTGCCAGTAGTACCTTGACAGGGAACTATGGCTACACCTTC.

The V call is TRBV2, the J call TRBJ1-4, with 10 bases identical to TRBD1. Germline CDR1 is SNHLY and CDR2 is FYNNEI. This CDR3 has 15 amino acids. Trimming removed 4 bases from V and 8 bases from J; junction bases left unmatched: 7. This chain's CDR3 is CASSVGTGDYEKLFF. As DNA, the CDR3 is TGTGCCAGCAGTGTCGGGACAGGGGATTACGAAAAACTGTTTTTT.

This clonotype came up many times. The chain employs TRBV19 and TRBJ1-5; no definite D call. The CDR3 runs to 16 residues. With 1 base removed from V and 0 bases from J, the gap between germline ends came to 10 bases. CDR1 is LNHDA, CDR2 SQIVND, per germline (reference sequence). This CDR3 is CASSIGAANSNQPQHF. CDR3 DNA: TGTGCCAGTAGTATAGGGGCGGCGAATAGCAATCAGCCCCAGCATTTT.

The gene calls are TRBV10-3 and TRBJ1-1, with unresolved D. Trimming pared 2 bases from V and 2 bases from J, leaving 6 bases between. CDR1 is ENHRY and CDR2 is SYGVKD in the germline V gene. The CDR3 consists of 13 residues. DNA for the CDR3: TGTGCCATCAGTGAGGGGCGAAACACTGAAGCTTTCTTT. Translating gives CAISEGRNTEAFF.